This TCR beta chain was documented in a study of cytomegalovirus exposure and HLA in healthy donors. Trimming took 6 bases from V and 4 from J, leaving 15 bases between them. This CDR3 has 14 amino acids. Looked up from germline, CDR1 is MNHEY and CDR2 is SMNVEV (reference sequence). The PCR contained 60 Vbeta and 13 Jbeta primers. TCRdb keeps only in-frame clones here, not all; method: immunoSEQ multiplex PCR. The data contain about 180,000 clones, 75% to 85% of them singletons. About this clone itself: The antigen is not known.

General study points: There were several of the most significant clusters that appeared linked to common viral pathogens in a later analysis. DRB1 had the most TCR associations and HLA-C the fewest, a later analysis found, with rates varying by HLA locus.

The source material was PBMCs. The source of this sequence is a woman in her twenties or thirties in good health and CMV-seronegative. The chain carries TRBV27 and TRBJ1-2, with D hard to call. The CDR3 region is CASSFNVRTYGYTF. CDR3 nucleotides: TGTGCCAGCAGCTTTAACGTCAGAACCTATGGCTACACCTTC.